This record looks at one T cell receptor (beta chain) sequence and its context. Its specificity is not known. How the authors handled the data: As immunoSEQ supplied junction-only sequences (without quality scores), filtering differed. Profiled with immunoSEQ multiplex PCR; TCRdb holds only in-frame clones, not every one. The V and J calls and clone size are taken from that table; D and trimming were inferred from the DNA. The table has just over 2,000,000 clones, roughly 94% seen once. These data come from a study of shared clonotypes between healthy human individuals. Study results and caveats: Naive subsets usually exceeded memory subsets in estimated richness. The study drew on few donors, limiting represented genetic and exposure-history diversity.

V lost 5 bases to trimming and J lost 3 bases, with 15 bases between them. Per germline, CDR1 SGHDT and CDR2 YYEEEE. CDR3 length equals 14 residues. CD4+ cells underwent separation, giving CD45RA+ naive and CD45RA-negative memory subsets. The gene calls are TRBV5-6 and TRBJ2-7; D tentatively fits TRBD1 or TRBD2 (5 bases each). This sequence originates from a man in his late teens or twenties in good health. The sample taken for sequencing was naive CD4+ T cells sorted from blood. The subset here: CD45RA+ positively selected. For the CDR3, the DNA is TGTGCCAGCAGTCCACTAGGGACCAGCTACGAGCAGTACTTC. It specifies CASSPLGTSYEQYF.